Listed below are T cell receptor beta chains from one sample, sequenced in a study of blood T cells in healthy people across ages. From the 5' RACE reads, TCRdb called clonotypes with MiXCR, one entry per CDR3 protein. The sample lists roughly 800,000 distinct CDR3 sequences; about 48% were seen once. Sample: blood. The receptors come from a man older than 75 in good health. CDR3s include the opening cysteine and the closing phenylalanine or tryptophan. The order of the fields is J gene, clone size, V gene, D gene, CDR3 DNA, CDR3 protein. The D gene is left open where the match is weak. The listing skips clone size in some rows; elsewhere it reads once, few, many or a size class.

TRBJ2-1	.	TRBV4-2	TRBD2	TGTGCCAGCAGCGGCCAAGCGGGAGCAGGCTACAATGAGCAGTTCTTC	CASSGQAGAGYNEQFF
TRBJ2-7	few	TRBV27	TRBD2	TGTGCCAGCAGTTGGCGGGGGGCGGATGGTTACGAGCAGTACTTC	CASSWRGADGYEQYF
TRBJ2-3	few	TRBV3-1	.	TGTGCCAGCAGCCAAGGAGCTAGTAGGGATACGCAGTATTTT	CASSQGASRDTQYF
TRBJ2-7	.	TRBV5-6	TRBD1	TGTGCCAGCAGCCTAAGGACAGGGTTAGCCTACGAGCAGTACTTC	CASSLRTGLAYEQYF
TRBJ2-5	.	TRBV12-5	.	TGTGCTAGTGGTTTTCTGGTGGAGACCCAGTACTTC	CASGFLVETQYF
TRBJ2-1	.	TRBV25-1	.	TGTGCCACCGCGGAGGACTCCTACAATGAGCAGTTCTTC	CATAEDSYNEQFF
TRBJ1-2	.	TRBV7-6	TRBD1	TGTGCCAGCAGCTTAGAACGGGGCAGGGGGCTTTATGGCTACACCTTC	CASSLERGRGLYGYTF
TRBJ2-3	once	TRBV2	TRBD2	TGTGCCAGCACTAGCGGATACACAGATACGCAGTATTTT	CASTSGYTDTQYF
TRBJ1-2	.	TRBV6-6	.	TGTGCCAGCAGTTACTCTCGGACAGCTAACTATGGCTACACCTTC	CASSYSRTANYGYTF
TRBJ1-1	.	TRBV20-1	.	TGCAGTGCTCTCCCTTGGGGGCAAAAGAACACTGAAGCTTTCTTT	CSALPWGQKNTEAFF
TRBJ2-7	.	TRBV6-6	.	TGTGCCAGCAGTTTACTCTCCGACAGTTCCTACGAGCAGTACTTC	CASSLLSDSSYEQYF
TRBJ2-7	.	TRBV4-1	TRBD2	TGCGCCAGCAGCCAAGCATGGGTAGCGGGGGTGATCTACGAGCAGTACTTC	CASSQAWVAGVIYEQYF
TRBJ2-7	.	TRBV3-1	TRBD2	TGTGCCAGCAGCCAAGATAGGTCTAGCGGGAGGGCCGTATGCGAGCAGTACTTC	CASSQDRSSGRAVCEQYF
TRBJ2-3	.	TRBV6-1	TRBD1	TGTGCCAGCAGTCCCGACGGACAGGCACAAAAGCACAGATACGCGTATTTT	CASSPDGQAQKHRYAYF
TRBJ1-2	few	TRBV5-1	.	TGCGCCAGCAGCTCGGACTTGAGGGGCTACACCTTC	CASSSDLRGYTF
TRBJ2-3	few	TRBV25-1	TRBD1	TGTGCCAGCAGTCCCCAGGGACAGGGCGACAGATACGCGTATTTT	CASSPQGQGDRYAYF
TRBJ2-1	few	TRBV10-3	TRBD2	TGTGCCATCAGTGTGGAGGGAGGGCTCAAGTTCTTC	CAISVEGGLKFF
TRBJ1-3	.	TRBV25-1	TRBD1	TGTGCCAGCAGTGGCGTGACAGGGGATTGGTCTGGAAACACCATATATTTT	CASSGVTGDWSGNTIYF
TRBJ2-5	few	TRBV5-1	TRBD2	TGCGCCAGCAGTACCGGGACTAGCGGTTCCCAAGAGACCCAGTACTTC	CASSTGTSGSQETQYF
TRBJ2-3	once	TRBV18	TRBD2	TGTGCCAGCTCACCGCAGGGTAGCGGGAAGGTATTCGGCACAGATACGCAGTATTTT	CASSPQGSGKVFGTDTQYF
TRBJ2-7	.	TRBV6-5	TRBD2	TGTGCCAGCAGTTACTCGGGGGGGGCGACTAGCGGGCTACGGATCGAGCAGTACTTC	CASSYSGGATSGLRIEQYF
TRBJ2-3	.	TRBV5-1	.	TGCGCCAGCAGCGCCGGATTATTGGATACGCAGTATTTT	CASSAGLLDTQYF
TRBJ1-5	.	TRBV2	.	TGTGCCAGCAGCGGGGACGGTCGAAACAATCAGCCCCAGCATTTT	CASSGDGRNNQPQHF
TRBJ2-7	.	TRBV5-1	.	TGCGCCAGCAGGGAGGGAAATCCCTACGAGCAGTACTTC	CASREGNPYEQYF